This TCR beta chain appears in the sequencing data of a study of human T cells and chemical hapten exposure. TCRdb re-analysed the RACE reads in MiXCR, keeping a single row per CDR3 protein. The sample records around 350,000 distinct CDR3 sequences, 4.5% to 5.5% being singletons. The CDR3 spans 14 residues. V lost 4 bases and J 0 bases, leaving 7 bases between the germline ends. As to time point: pre-sensitization, week 0. The sample's treatment: therapeutic diphenylcyclopropenone sensitization with weekly scalp DPC. This clonotype has a count of ten or more. Antigen specificity is unknown. Points from the study as a whole: Counts of expanded TCRs (at PT1) showed a positive correlation with patch test score.

The V and J genes are TRBV12-3 or TRBV12-4 and TRBJ1-5; D is undetermined. The receptor was isolated from a woman in her late teens or twenties with alopecia areata. Some clones in this sample may be carry-over from other donors' samples. The sample in question was whole blood, obtained in connection with sensitization to the hapten diphenylcyclopropenone (DPC). The CDR3 spells CASSYPYSNQPQHF. The CDR3 region has the DNA TGTGCCAGCAGTTACCCCTATAGCAATCAGCCCCAGCATTTT.